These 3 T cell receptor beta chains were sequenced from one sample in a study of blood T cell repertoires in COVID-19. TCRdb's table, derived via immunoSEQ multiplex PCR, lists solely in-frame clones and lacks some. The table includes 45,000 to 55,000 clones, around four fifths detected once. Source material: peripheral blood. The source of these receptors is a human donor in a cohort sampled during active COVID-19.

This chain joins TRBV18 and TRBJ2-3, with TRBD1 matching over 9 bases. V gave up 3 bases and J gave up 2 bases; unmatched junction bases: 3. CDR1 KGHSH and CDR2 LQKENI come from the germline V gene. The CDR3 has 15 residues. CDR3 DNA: TGTGCCAGCTCACCCCGGGACAGGGTCACAGATACGCAGTATTTT. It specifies CASSPRDRVTDTQYF.

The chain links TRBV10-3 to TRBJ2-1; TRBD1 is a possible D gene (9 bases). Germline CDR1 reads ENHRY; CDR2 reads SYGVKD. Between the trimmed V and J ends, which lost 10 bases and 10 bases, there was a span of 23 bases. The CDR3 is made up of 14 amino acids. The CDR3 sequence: CATGGGQGQGEQFF. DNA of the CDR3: TGTGCCACCGGGGGGGGACAGGGCCAAGGGGAGCAGTTCTTC.

The CDR3 loop reads CASRSGTSGINIQYF. In nucleotides, the CDR3 is TGTGCCAGCAGAAGCGGGACTAGCGGGATTAACATTCAGTACTTC. The chain combines TRBV6-5 with TRBJ2-4, with 13 nucleotides matching TRBD2. V lost 6 bases to trimming and J lost 7 bases; unmatched junction nucleotides: 6. This CDR3 is built from 15 residues. Germline V gene lookup returns CDR1 MNHEY and CDR2 SVGAGI.